These 32 T cell receptor beta chains were all obtained from the same sample, sequenced in a study of blood T cell repertoires in COVID-19. Method: immunoSEQ multiplex PCR; TCRdb's copy keeps in-frame clones and lacks some. Found here are 250,000 to 300,000 clones, about nine tenths of them singletons; the top ten hold 15% to 17%. The specimen was PBMCs or T cells enriched from blood (not recorded which). The receptors shown here come from a man between 18 and 29 years old who had recovered from COVID-19.

This chain joins TRBV19 and TRBJ1-5; 7 bases are a match to TRBD1. J was trimmed by 4 bases and V by 5 bases; bases with no gene match: 5. This CDR3 has 14 amino acids. Germline V lookup: CDR1 LNHDA, CDR2 SQIVND (reference sequence). Written as DNA, the CDR3 is TGTGCCAGTAGTTGGCAGGGGGAAAATCAGCCCCAGCATTTT. It codes for CASSWQGENQPQHF.

The chain has TRBV6-8 and TRBJ2-7; D is unclear. V gave up 6 bases and J gave up 2 bases, with 17 bases separating them. The CDR3 is made up of 15 amino acids. From germline, CDR1 is MNHGY and CDR2 SAAAGT. The CDR3 region has the DNA TGTGCCAGCAGCCGTCCGTGGCAGAAAACCTACGAGCAGTACTTC. Protein product: CASSRPWQKTYEQYF.

This clone was detected once. The V gene is TRBV7-8, the J gene TRBJ1-4, with D perhaps TRBD1 (6 bases). Germline CDR1 reads SGHVS; CDR2 reads FQNEAQ. V was trimmed by 3 bases and J by 6 bases, leaving 11 bases between them. CDR3 length equals 14 residues. This CDR3 is CASSLGARYEKLFF. The CDR3 DNA reads TGTGCCAGCAGCTTGGGGGCCCGTTATGAAAAACTGTTTTTT.

The J gene is TRBJ2-1, the V gene TRBV28; D is unclear. This CDR3 contains 15 residues. V dropped 3 bases and J dropped 3 bases, with 12 bases sitting between them. The V gene's germline CDR1 is MDHEN and CDR2 SYDVKM. The CDR3 sequence: CASSLSRGHYNEQFF. The CDR3 DNA follows: TGTGCCAGCAGTTTGAGTCGAGGCCACTACAATGAGCAGTTCTTC.

CDR3 sequence: CASSGWDWSTDTQYF. The CDR3 nucleotides read TGTGCCAGCAGCGGATGGGACTGGAGCACAGATACGCAGTATTTT. The chain employs TRBV9 and TRBJ2-3, with D tentatively TRBD2 (6 bases). Trimming removed 3 bases at V and 0 bases at J, with 11 bases between. The length of the CDR3 is 15 residues. CDR1 is SGDLS, CDR2 YYNGEE, per germline. Drawing the rest from reference TRBV9 and TRBJ2-3, the complete variable domain is DSGVTQTPKHLITATGQRVTLRCSPRSGDLSVYWYQQSLDQGLQFLIQYYNGEERAKGNILERFSAQQFPDLHSELNLSSLELGDSALYFCASSGWDWSTDTQYFGPGTRLTVL.

V usage is TRBV6-1 and J usage is TRBJ1-1, with 8 bases fitting TRBD1. The V and J ends lost 0 bases and 10 bases, in that order; junction bases with no gene match: 4. The CDR3 runs 13 residues. The germline V gene has CDR1 MNHNS and CDR2 SASEGT. The CDR3 here is CASSEALDRGAFF. CDR3 DNA: TGTGCCAGCAGTGAAGCACTTGACAGGGGAGCTTTCTTT.

The V call is TRBV4-2, the J call TRBJ2-6; 10 positions agree with TRBD2. The CDR3 is made up of 17 amino acids. From germline, CDR1 is LGHNA and CDR2 YNFKEQ. With 4 bases clipped from V and 0 bases from J, the junction kept 3 bases outside the gene matches. The CDR3 region is CASSLSGGASGANVLTF. CDR3 nucleotides: TGTGCCAGCAGCCTCAGCGGGGGGGCCTCTGGGGCCAACGTCCTGACTTTC.

The J gene is TRBJ1-2, the V gene TRBV7-2, with D perhaps TRBD1 (5 bases). There are 13 residues in the CDR3. V was pared by 2 bases and J by 8 bases, with 12 bases between. Germline V gene sequence: CDR1 SGHTA, CDR2 FQGNSA. CDR3 sequence: CASSLKAGRGYTF. Written as DNA, the CDR3 is TGTGCCAGCAGCTTAAAGGCAGGGCGAGGCTACACCTTC.

The chain joins TRBV6-5 to TRBJ1-1; 8 bases fit TRBD1. The CDR3 sequence is 15 residues long. Germline V gene sequence: CDR1 MNHEY, CDR2 SVGAGI. With V trimmed by 8 bases and J by 1 base, 9 bases remained unmatched. The CDR3 bases are TGTGCCAGCTTTGGAGTGCAGGGGGCGAACACTGAAGCTTTCTTT. It yields the protein CASFGVQGANTEAFF.

The V and J genes are TRBV10-3 and TRBJ1-6, with 7 nucleotides matching TRBD1. CDR1 is ENHRY and CDR2 is SYGVKD in the germline V gene. The CDR3 runs to 14 residues. V gave up 6 bases and J gave up 7 bases; unmatched junction bases: 6. The CDR3 region is CAIRTGTDNSPLHF. Written as DNA, the CDR3 is TGTGCCATCAGAACCGGGACAGACAATTCACCCCTCCACTTT.

The chain carries TRBV5-6 and TRBJ2-7; D is possibly TRBD1 (5 bases). The germline CDR1 and CDR2 sequences are SGHDT and YYEEEE. Between the trimmed V and J ends, which lost 0 bases and 0 bases, there was a span of 7 bases. CDR3 size: 14 residues. The CDR3 region has the DNA TGTGCCAGCAGCTTGGGACAGTCCTCCTACGAGCAGTACTTC. This gives the protein CASSLGQSSYEQYF.

V gene TRBV27 combines with J gene TRBJ2-5, with a possible D match to TRBD2 (7 bases). V was shortened by 1 base and J by 2 bases, with 17 bases between the two germline ends. Germline V gene lookup returns CDR1 MNHEY and CDR2 SMNVEV (reference sequence). The CDR3 has 17 residues. Here the CDR3 DNA reads TGTGCCAGCAGTTTATTACCCAAGGGGGGGACGCAAGAGACCCAGTACTTC. Protein product: CASSLLPKGGTQETQYF.

The rearrangement joins TRBV3-1 (or the pseudogene TRBV3-2) to TRBJ1-2, with 8 bases aligning to TRBD1. This CDR3 region has 16 residues. V lost 3 bases, J lost 4 bases, and 10 bases stayed unmatched. From germline, CDR1 is LGHDT and CDR2 YNNKEL (reference sequence). CDR3 nucleotide sequence: TGTGCCAGCAGCCAGCGGCAGGGGGCTCTAAGCTATGGCTACACCTTC. This codes for CASSQRQGALSYGYTF.

The chain couples TRBV29-1 to TRBJ2-2, with TRBD2 matching over 10 bases. The CDR3 extends over 14 amino acids. V dropped 6 bases and J dropped 4; count of bases not matched to a gene: 5. Looked up from germline, CDR1 is SQVTM and CDR2 is ANQGSEA. DNA of the CDR3: TGCAGCGTCTTAGGGACTAGCGCCACCGGGGAGCTGTTTTTT. Translation gives CSVLGTSATGELFF.

This clone came up a few times. The chain couples TRBV5-1 to TRBJ2-7; TRBD1 aligns across 10 bases. Trimming took 0 bases from V and 6 from J; bases not matched to a gene: 6. Per germline, CDR1 SGHRS and CDR2 YFSETQ. CDR3 length: 15 residues. CDR3 sequence: CASSLDGTGASEQYF. CDR3 bases: TGCGCCAGCAGCTTGGACGGGACAGGGGCCTCCGAGCAGTACTTC.

The rearrangement uses TRBV29-1 and TRBJ1-5; D is uncertain. The CDR3 length is 16 residues. Germline CDR1 SQVTM, CDR2 ANQGSEA. Trimming cost V 1 base and J 5 bases, with 18 bases left between them. The CDR3 loop reads CSVEAGSSSEDQPQHF. CDR3 DNA: TGCAGCGTTGAAGCCGGATCTTCCTCGGAGGATCAGCCCCAGCATTTT.

This clone was seen a single time. This sequence joins TRBV15 and TRBJ2-7; D gene ambiguous. The ends were cut back, 5 bases at V and 3 bases at J, with 8 bases in the middle. Germline V gene sequence: CDR1 LNHNV, CDR2 YYDKDF (reference sequence). This CDR3 region has 12 residues. CDR3 coding DNA: TGTGCCACCAGCCGGCTAGGCTACGAGCAGTACTTC. Protein product: CATSRLGYEQYF.

V and J are TRBV11-2 and TRBJ1-2; D not resolved. Per the germline V gene, CDR1 is SGHAT and CDR2 is FQNNGV. V was pared by 1 base and J by 8 bases, with 11 bases between. This CDR3 comprises 13 residues. This CDR3 is CASSLGPLQGYTF. The CDR3 DNA reads TGTGCCAGCAGCTTAGGGCCTCTGCAGGGCTACACCTTC.

This clone has only a few counts. The gene calls are TRBV7-2 and TRBJ1-6; 9 bases are a match to TRBD1. The CDR3 totals 13 residues. Germline CDR1 reads SGHTA; CDR2 reads FQGNSA. With V trimmed by 4 bases and J by 11 bases, 3 bases remained unmatched. CDR3 sequence reads: CASSSGQGPPLHF. The DNA of the CDR3 is TGTGCCAGCAGCTCGGGACAGGGCCCACCCCTCCACTTT.

This clone was observed a few times. DNA of the CDR3: TGTGCCAGCAGCCGAGATCGAATGATGAACACTGAAGCTTTCTTT. Translated: CASSRDRMMNTEAFF. The chain is built from TRBV11-2 and TRBJ1-1; D is ambiguous. Germline lookup yields CDR1 SGHAT and CDR2 FQNNGV. This CDR3 has 15 amino acids. Trimming removed 5 bases from V and 0 bases from J, with 13 bases in between.

This clone was seen a single time. The chain couples TRBV4-1 to TRBJ2-1, with a weak D call TRBD1 (5 bases). The CDR3 is 15 amino acids. Trimming removed 2 bases at V and 10 bases at J, with 18 bases between. Per the germline V gene, CDR1 is MGHRA and CDR2 is YSYEKL. CDR3 residues: CASSQPRRTPGEQFF. CDR3 nucleotide sequence: TGCGCCAGCAGCCAACCCCGGCGGACACCTGGGGAGCAGTTCTTC.

Turning to this clone: A much bigger clone sits one base away, suggesting this may be a read error. The identical CDR3 is also encoded by other nucleotide sequences in the sample. The V call is TRBV19, the J call TRBJ1-5; 7 nucleotides align to TRBD1. The V gene end was trimmed by 6 bases and the J gene end by 2 bases; junction bases not matched to a gene: 1. This CDR3 is built from 13 residues. Per germline, CDR1 LNHDA and CDR2 SQIVND (reference sequence). CDR3 amino acids: CASRGQGNQPQHF. CDR3 nucleotide sequence: TGTGCCAGTAGAGGACAGGGCAATCAGCCCCAGCATTTT.

The chain carries TRBV23-1 and TRBJ1-2; TRBD1 agrees at 9 bases. TRBV23-1 is known as an ORF, though its function is uncertain. The V segment lost 3 bases and the J segment 3 bases; nucleotides outside the gene matches: 2. The CDR3 extends over 14 amino acids. CDR3 coding DNA: TGCGCCAGCAGTCAGCGGACAGGGGACTATGGCTACACCTTC. Its protein is CASSQRTGDYGYTF.

The chain carries TRBV24-1 and TRBJ2-1; TRBD2 aligns across 8 bases. The J segment lost 6 bases and the V segment lost 3 bases, leaving 9 bases of the junction unmatched. This CDR3 contains 16 residues. The germline CDR1 and CDR2 sequences are KGHDR and SFDVKD. The CDR3 loop reads CATSDLGTRSGNEQFF. The CDR3 DNA reads TGTGCCACCAGTGATCTCGGGACTAGGTCCGGCAATGAGCAGTTCTTC.

The count of this clone is one. The chain uses TRBV23-1 and TRBJ1-5; 11 bases are shared with TRBD1. TRBV23-1 is known as an ORF, though its function is uncertain. The CDR3 runs 18 residues. V gave up 1 base and J gave up 0 bases; unmatched junction bases: 5. The CDR3 nucleotides read TGCGCCAGCAGTCAATGGGGGACAGGGGGGTATAGCAATCAGCCCCAGCATTTT. Protein: CASSQWGTGGYSNQPQHF.

J is TRBJ2-3 and V is TRBV5-1, with 11 bases aligning to TRBD1. Trimming cost V 0 bases and J 8 bases; bases outside gene matches: 5. CDR3 length: 15 amino acids. In germline, CDR1 is SGHRS, CDR2 YFSETQ. Here the CDR3 reads CASSLGTGGGSTQYF. In nucleotides, the CDR3 is TGCGCCAGCAGCTTGGGGACAGGGGGCGGTAGTACGCAGTATTTT.

The chain employs TRBV11-2 and TRBJ2-1, with a weak D call TRBD2 (5 bases). V gave up 7 bases and J gave up 9 bases, with 19 bases separating them. The CDR3 sequence is 14 residues long. Germline assignment: CDR1 SGHAT and CDR2 FQNNGV. The CDR3 protein is CASTKNGPRGEQFF. The CDR3 nucleotides read TGTGCCAGCACCAAAAACGGCCCCCGGGGTGAGCAGTTCTTC.

The chain combines TRBV5-3 with TRBJ1-2; TRBD1 might be the D (6 bases). TRBV5-3 is marked as an open reading frame, function uncertain. The CDR3 contains 14 residues. The germline V and J ends were trimmed by 0 bases and 7 bases, with 13 bases remaining between them. CDR3 amino acids: CARSLADRRCGYTF. The CDR3 nucleotides read TGTGCCAGAAGCTTGGCGGACAGACGTTGTGGCTACACCTTC.

The genes are TRBV7-9 and TRBJ1-4, with a tentative D call TRBD1 (5 bases). CDR1 is SEHNR and CDR2 is FQNEAQ in the germline V gene (reference sequence). Trimming removed 5 bases from V and 4 bases from J, with 11 bases in between. The CDR3 sequence is 14 residues long. CDR3 loop: CASSNRQLNEKLFF. The CDR3 DNA sequence: TGTGCCAGCAGCAACCGACAGCTTAATGAAAAACTGTTTTTT.

The V call is TRBV7-9, the J call TRBJ1-3; D is possibly TRBD1 (5 bases). V was clipped by 5 bases and J by 0 bases, with 17 bases between them. Germline assignment: CDR1 SEHNR and CDR2 FQNEAQ (reference sequence). The CDR3 runs 17 residues. The chain's CDR3 is CASSPVLGANSGNTIYF. For the CDR3, the DNA is TGTGCCAGCAGCCCTGTTCTTGGGGCGAACTCTGGAAACACCATATATTTT.

The chain carries TRBV10-3 and TRBJ2-5, with a tentative D call TRBD1 (6 bases). Germline assignment: CDR1 ENHRY and CDR2 SYGVKD. The V end was cut by 6 bases, the J end by 5 bases, with 22 bases between. The CDR3 runs to 16 residues. CDR3 DNA sequence: TGTGCCATCAGGCCACAGGGCCCAGGGGAGTGGGAGACCCAGTACTTC. Translating gives CAIRPQGPGEWETQYF.

The V gene is TRBV7-9, the J gene TRBJ2-5, with unresolved D. V was shortened by 3 bases and J by 1 base, with 15 bases between the two germline ends. The length of the CDR3 is 16 residues. In germline, CDR1 is SEHNR, CDR2 FQNEAQ (reference sequence). CDR3 DNA: TGTGCCAGCAGCTTCGGAACCACAGTCGGCCAAGAGACCCAGTACTTC. This codes for CASSFGTTVGQETQYF.